This entry lists 10 T cell receptor beta chains sequenced from one sample in a study of T cell repertoires in cytomegalovirus infection. Each CDR3 protein is one row after TCRdb ran MiXCR on the reads. The sample has a few hundred thousand distinct CDR3 sequences; more than 9% are singletons. Sequencing was performed on PBMCs. These TCRs come from a human donor in good health (CMV status not recorded). Some clones in this sample may be carry-over from other donors' samples.

This sequence joins TRBV14 and TRBJ2-1; 7 nucleotides line up with TRBD2. The ends lost 1 base at V and 16 bases at J; junction bases unmatched: 10. The CDR3 loop spans 13 amino acids. CDR1 and CDR2 (germline): SGHDN, FVKESK. As DNA, the CDR3 is TGTGCCAGCAGCCAAGGGAGCGGGACTAAGGTATTCTTC. Translation gives CASSQGSGTKVFF. The whole variable domain, filled in from reference TRBV14 and TRBJ2-1, reads EAGVTQFPSHSVIEKGQTVTLRCDPISGHDNLYWYRRVMGKEIKFLLHFVKESKQDESGMPNNRFLAERTGGTYSTLKVQPAELEDSGVYFCASSQGSGTKVFFGPGTRLTVL.

There are many counts of this clonotype. The chain employs TRBV7-2 and TRBJ2-1; D perhaps matches TRBD2 (7 bases). V lost 5 bases and J lost 6, with 26 bases in between. The CDR3 length is 18 residues. The germline gives CDR1 SGHTA, CDR2 FQGNSA. The DNA of the CDR3 is TGTGCCAGCAGCCCCCGGGGGGCGAACCGGCGGCTTAGCAATGAGCAGTTCTTC. Translation gives CASSPRGANRRLSNEQFF.

This clonotype was observed many times. The chain combines TRBV7-2 with TRBJ1-1; D gene unclear. The CDR3 is 13 amino acids. Trimming stripped 1 base from V and 5 bases from J, with 8 bases between. Germline-derived CDR1 and CDR2 are SGHTA and FQGNSA. The CDR3 coding sequence is TGTGCCAGCAGCTTAGACGTCCGAACTGAAGCTTTCTTT. Protein: CASSLDVRTEAFF.

The sample holds a few counts of this clonotype. V gene TRBV7-2 combines with J gene TRBJ1-2; a weak D match, TRBD1 (6 bases). The CDR3 has 15 amino acids. Trimming took 5 bases from V and 8 from J, leaving 21 bases between them. Germline V gene lookup returns CDR1 SGHTA and CDR2 FQGNSA. This CDR3 is CASSDSIWGAYGYTF. The CDR3 DNA reads TGTGCCAGCAGCGACTCCATTTGGGGGGCGTACGGCTACACCTTC.

This clonotype was counted ten times or more. The chain employs TRBV7-2 and TRBJ2-5; maybe TRBD1 (6 bases). The CDR3 is made up of 14 amino acids. In germline, CDR1 is SGHTA, CDR2 FQGNSA. Trimming took 4 bases from V and 3 from J, leaving 12 bases between them. The CDR3, as DNA: TGTGCCAGCAGCTCTCCGGACAGAAAAGAGACCCAGTACTTC. Its protein product is CASSSPDRKETQYF.

This clonotype was observed a few times. J is TRBJ2-7 and V is TRBV11-3, with D perhaps matching TRBD1 or TRBD2 (6 bases each). This CDR3 is 12 amino acids long. Trimming took off 5 bases at V and 7 bases at J, with 12 bases between the two ends. Looked up from germline, CDR1 is SGHNT and CDR2 is YENEEA. For the CDR3, the DNA is TGTGCCAGCAGCCGTTTAGGGGGGGAGCAGTACTTC. Translating it yields CASSRLGGEQYF. Full variable domain (missing parts from reference TRBV11-3 and TRBJ2-7): EAGVVQSPRYKIIEKKQPVAFWCNPISGHNTLYWYLQNLGQGPELLIRYENEEAVDDSQLPKDRFSAERLKGVDSTLKIQPAELGDSAVYLCASSRLGGEQYFGPGTRLTVT.

This clonotype was recorded at least ten times. This rearrangement joins TRBV28 to TRBJ2-1; 16 bases are shared with TRBD2. Germline CDR1 reads MDHEN; CDR2 reads SYDVKM. The V gene end was trimmed by 5 bases and the J gene end by 2 bases; junction bases not matched to a gene: 6. This CDR3 comprises 18 residues. Here the CDR3 reads CASSIGTSGREPYNEQFF. The CDR3 DNA is TGTGCCAGCAGTATAGGGACTAGCGGGAGGGAACCCTACAATGAGCAGTTCTTC.

This clonotype was seen only a few times. The chain couples TRBV28 to TRBJ2-7, with D unclear. V lost 7 bases and J 6 bases, leaving 19 bases between the germline ends. The CDR3 consists of 14 residues. Looked up from germline, CDR1 is MDHEN and CDR2 is SYDVKM. The CDR3 region is CASNPRKLWTEQYF. CDR3 nucleotides: TGTGCCAGCAATCCCAGGAAGCTTTGGACCGAGCAGTACTTC.

This clonotype was seen a few times. The chain carries TRBV12-3 or TRBV12-4 and TRBJ2-1; no clear D gene. The germline V and J ends were trimmed by 10 bases and 6 bases, with 19 bases remaining between them. The CDR3 is 14 residues long. CDR3 sequence: CATRPYGPSNEQFF. The CDR3 nucleotides are TGTGCCACCCGGCCTTACGGCCCAAGCAATGAGCAGTTCTTC.

This rearrangement joins TRBV4-1 to TRBJ1-2; D call uncertain. CDR3 length: 11 amino acids. Deletions cut 0 bases from V and 7 bases from J, with 3 bases between. The germline V gene encodes CDR1 MGHRA and CDR2 YSYEKL. The DNA of the CDR3 is TGCGCCAGCAGCCAAGAGTTTGGCTACACCTTC. It yields the protein CASSQEFGYTF.